Sequencing of this T cell receptor beta chain was carried out in a study of CD8+CD57+ T cells in acquired aplastic anemia. Study-level information: Across the sorted CD4+ and CD8+ cells, DNA amounts averaged 3.2 ug. Healthy donors yielded some 11 million CD4+ cell reads on average.

Of note for this clonotype: The antigen is undetermined. The junction departs from the called germline gene at one end, perhaps through a read error.

Study results and limitations: It was found that more than 25 CD8+ CDR3 sequences were shared between patients and controls. Significance was not reached for CD8+ Simpson's diversity between patients and controls.

Genomic DNA acted as the template from which TCR beta VDJ combination and CDR3 sequence profiling were carried out. MiXCR, applied by TCRdb to the reads, yields one record per CDR3 protein. The sample includes hundreds of thousands of distinct CDR3 sequences, approximately 70% seen only once; the top ten take around 4%. This CDR3 is 14 amino acids long. Germline V CDR1 and CDR2: SGDLS, YYNGEE. The sample was sorted CD4+, CD8+, or CD8+CD57+ T cells (not recorded which) from PBMCs. The chain links TRBV9 to TRBJ1-6; weak D call: TRBD1 (5 bases). This clonotype originated in a human donor in good health, serving as a control. CDR3 nucleotides: TGTGCCAGCAGCGTAGAGGACACGAATTCACCCCCCCACTTT. Encoded protein: CASSVEDTNSPPHF.